This TCR beta chain was observed in a study of cytomegalovirus exposure and HLA in healthy donors. The germline V gene encodes CDR1 LNHDA and CDR2 SQIVND (reference sequence). J gave up 3 bases and V 6 bases, and 2 bases lay outside the gene matches. This CDR3 is 13 amino acids long. Primers included in the PCR were 60 Vbeta and 13 Jbeta primers. Assay: immunoSEQ multiplex PCR; the TCRdb copy retains only in-frame clones and omits some. Here the sample spans roughly 240,000 clones, about 85% being singletons. This clone came up a few times. This sequence was found in a girl aged 2 to 9 in good health and CMV-seronegative. The chain recombines TRBV19 with TRBJ1-2; 9 positions match TRBD1. Sequenced material: PBMCs. Here the CDR3 reads CASRTGGHYGYTF. The CDR3 nucleotides read TGTGCCAGTAGAACAGGGGGCCACTATGGCTACACCTTC.